The 4 T cell receptor beta chains below all came from one sample that was sequenced in a study of blood T cell repertoires in COVID-19. Here immunoSEQ multiplex PCR was the method, and the copy in TCRdb shows in-frame clones only, minus some. The top ten clones hold just under 25% of a sample with 130,000 or so clones, 80% of them seen once. Sequenced input: peripheral blood. These receptors were collected from a human donor in a cohort sampled during active COVID-19.

This chain uses TRBV6-5 with TRBJ1-2; the D gene is possibly TRBD1 (6 bases). The CDR3 has 14 residues. The V end was cut by 6 bases, the J end by 6 bases, with 17 bases between. Per germline, CDR1 MNHEY and CDR2 SVGAGI. CDR3 bases: TGTGCCAGCAGATCACAGGGTGGAGGTAATGGCTACACCTTC. Translated, it gives CASRSQGGGNGYTF.

The rearrangement uses TRBV5-6 and TRBJ1-1; TRBD1 matches at 8 bases. J was trimmed by 4 bases and V by 5 bases; bases with no gene match: 10. Germline values: CDR1 SGHDT, CDR2 YYEEEE. The CDR3 contains 15 residues. Here the CDR3 DNA reads TGTGCCAGCAGTTCTGGACAGGGAAGGATCACTGAAGCTTTCTTT. Translation gives CASSSGQGRITEAFF.

The CDR3 region is CASTQAGRSNQPQHF. The CDR3 region has the DNA TGTGCCAGCACCCAGGCAGGGAGGAGCAATCAGCCCCAGCATTTT. This chain links TRBV14 with TRBJ1-5; maybe TRBD1 (5 bases). This CDR3 comprises 15 residues. Germline V CDR1 and CDR2: SGHDN, FVKESK. With 7 bases removed from V and 1 base from J, the gap between germline ends came to 14 bases.

The J gene is TRBJ1-5, the V gene TRBV6-1; D may be TRBD1 (5 bases). CDR3 length: 14 residues. Germline loops: CDR1 MNHNS, CDR2 SASEGT. V was cut by 3 bases and J by 0 bases, with 6 bases left in between. CDR3 sequence: CASSEGGSNQPQHF. As DNA, the CDR3 is TGTGCCAGCAGTGAGGGGGGTAGCAATCAGCCCCAGCATTTT.